What follows are 29 T cell receptor beta chains derived from one specimen sequenced in a study of blood T cell repertoires in COVID-19. The protocol was immunoSEQ multiplex PCR, while the TCRdb copy is restricted to in-frame clones and leaves out a portion. The profile shows some 200,000 clones, 80% to 90% of them singletons. Sequenced sample: peripheral blood. The receptors shown here come from a woman between 65 and 79 years old with acute or convalescent COVID-19.

This chain links TRBV18 with TRBJ2-5, with TRBD2 as a possible D gene (5 bases). V was clipped by 3 bases and J by 5 bases, with 10 bases between them. The CDR3 extends over 13 amino acids. The germline V gene encodes CDR1 KGHSH and CDR2 LQKENI. The CDR3 bases are TGTGCCAGCTCACCTGGCCCGGGGGAGACCCAGTACTTC. Its translation: CASSPGPGETQYF.

V gene TRBV6-2 or TRBV6-3 combines with J gene TRBJ2-7, with TRBD2 as a possible D gene (6 bases). Germline V CDR1 and CDR2: MNHEY, SVGEGT. V shed 2 bases and J shed 5 bases, with 16 bases lying between them. The CDR3 is 15 amino acids. DNA of the CDR3: TGTGCCAGCAGTTACGGATCCCTCGGGAGTCACGAGCAGTACTTC. This gives the protein CASSYGSLGSHEQYF.

V usage is TRBV5-1 and J usage is TRBJ2-7; 12 positions agree with TRBD2. This CDR3 has 17 residues. Trimming took 1 base from V and 3 from J; bases not matched to a gene: 8. The germline gives CDR1 SGHRS, CDR2 YFSETQ. The CDR3 region is CASSLYLAGGSGYEQYF. The CDR3 coding sequence is TGCGCCAGCAGCTTGTATCTAGCGGGGGGGAGCGGCTACGAGCAGTACTTC.

This chain joins TRBV5-1 and TRBJ1-3; D is unclear. This CDR3 is built from 15 residues. Germline lookup yields CDR1 SGHRS and CDR2 YFSETQ. With 0 bases removed from V and 0 bases from J, the gap between germline ends came to 7 bases. CDR3 bases: TGCGCCAGCAGCTTGGATCTAAGCTCTGGAAACACCATATATTTT. Translating it yields CASSLDLSSGNTIYF.

The chain carries TRBV3-1 (or the pseudogene TRBV3-2) and TRBJ2-7, with D perhaps matching TRBD2 (6 bases). CDR1 and CDR2 from the germline V gene are LGHDT and YNNKEL (reference sequence). The CDR3 sequence is 15 residues long. V lost 7 bases and J 0 bases, leaving 16 bases between the germline ends. CDR3 protein: CASTSGRESSYEQYF. The CDR3 DNA reads as TGTGCCAGCACCTCCGGGCGGGAAAGCTCCTACGAGCAGTACTTC.

The rearrangement uses TRBV18 and TRBJ1-1; the D is unclear. Germline V gene lookup returns CDR1 KGHSH and CDR2 LQKENI. V lost 1 base, J lost 2 bases, and 8 bases lay in between. The CDR3 runs 14 residues. The CDR3, as DNA: TGTGCCAGCTCACCACTGTCAGTTAACACTGAAGCTTTCTTT. Amino acid sequence: CASSPLSVNTEAFF.

A word on this clone: The identical CDR3 is also encoded by other nucleotide sequences in the sample. The chain joins TRBV5-1 to TRBJ2-1, with TRBD2 matching over 10 bases. CDR3 length: 15 amino acids. V lost 0 bases and J lost 7; bases outside the gene matches: 4. The germline CDR1 and CDR2 sequences are SGHRS and YFSETQ. CDR3: CASSLGLAGVNEQFF. In DNA, the CDR3 is TGCGCCAGCAGCTTGGGGCTAGCGGGGGTGAATGAGCAGTTCTTC.

This clone was seen only once. V is TRBV7-2 and J is TRBJ2-7; 7 nucleotides align to TRBD2. The CDR3 spans 14 residues. Germline V gene sequence: CDR1 SGHTA, CDR2 FQGNSA. V lost 4 bases to trimming and J lost 3 bases; unmatched junction nucleotides: 6. CDR3 amino acids: CASSSGGSLYEQYF. The CDR3 coding sequence is TGTGCCAGCAGCTCAGGCGGGAGCCTCTACGAGCAGTACTTC.

This chain uses TRBV10-1 with TRBJ1-6, with 8 bases aligning to TRBD1. The CDR3 length is 16 residues. Per germline, CDR1 WNHNN and CDR2 SYGVQD (reference sequence). With 6 bases clipped from V and 6 bases from J, the junction kept 10 bases outside the gene matches. The CDR3 coding sequence is TGCGCCAGCAGGACAGGGGTCGGGGCGCTTAATTCACCCCTCCACTTT. It translates to CASRTGVGALNSPLHF.

This clone appeared a single time. The chain recombines TRBV27 with TRBJ2-5; TRBD2 agrees at 13 bases. With V trimmed by 6 bases and J by 5 bases, 15 bases remained unmatched. In germline, CDR1 is MNHEY, CDR2 SMNVEV (reference sequence). There are 18 residues in the CDR3. The CDR3: CASRPGLAGVGAGETQYF. In DNA, the CDR3 is TGTGCCAGCAGACCAGGACTAGCGGGAGTGGGCGCAGGGGAGACCCAGTACTTC.

This chain joins TRBV18 and TRBJ2-3, with 14 bases matching TRBD2. The germline gives CDR1 KGHSH, CDR2 LQKENI. V was pared by 6 bases and J by 3 bases, with 8 bases of the junction left unmatched. This CDR3 is built from 17 residues. The CDR3 DNA sequence: TGTGCCAGCTCGCCGGGACTAGCGGGAGAGAGGACAGATACGCAGTATTTT. It codes for CASSPGLAGERTDTQYF.

This chain joins TRBV10-2 and TRBJ1-5; possible D gene TRBD1, 5 bases. The germline V gene encodes CDR1 WSHSY and CDR2 SAAADI. The CDR3 sequence is 15 residues long. Trimming shortened V by 5 bases and J by 5 bases, and 16 bases separated the two germline ends. The CDR3 loop reads CASSIGWGRDQPQHF. DNA of the CDR3: TGCGCCAGCAGTATAGGCTGGGGCCGGGATCAGCCCCAGCATTTT.

J is TRBJ2-7 and V is TRBV11-3; D unclear. This CDR3 spans 12 amino acids. V dropped 1 base and J dropped 7 bases, with 8 bases sitting between them. The germline CDR1 and CDR2 sequences are SGHNT and YENEEA. CDR3 in amino acids: CASSLGSREQYF. CDR3 nucleotides: TGTGCCAGCAGCTTAGGCAGCAGGGAGCAGTACTTC.

The rearrangement joins TRBV3-1 (or the pseudogene TRBV3-2) to TRBJ2-2, with D possibly matching TRBD1 (6 bases). Germline values: CDR1 LGHDT, CDR2 YNNKEL (reference sequence). This CDR3 spans 14 amino acids. V lost 4 bases and J lost 6, with 12 bases in between. The DNA for the CDR3 is TGTGCCAGCAGCCCACTTGAGGGGGCCGGGGAGCTGTTTTTT. It codes for CASSPLEGAGELFF.

The chain recombines TRBV21-1 with TRBJ2-1; the listed D gene, TRBD2, was not tested against the DNA. TRBV21-1 is designated a pseudogene. The CDR3 has 22 residues. In DNA form, the CDR3 reads TGTGCCAGCAGCAAAAAGGTGGAGAAGGGGCTGGCTAGCGGGAGTTCCTACAATGAGCAGTTCTTC. This sequence encodes CASSKKVEKGLASGSSYNEQFF.

This clone came up a few times. The rearrangement links TRBV28 to TRBJ1-5; 7 nucleotides agree with TRBD1. Germline V gene sequence: CDR1 MDHEN, CDR2 SYDVKM. The CDR3 spans 14 residues. J was trimmed by 5 bases and V by 6 bases; bases with no gene match: 7. CDR3 protein: CASRAQGGHQPQHF. The CDR3 bases are TGTGCCAGCAGGGCTCAGGGGGGCCATCAGCCCCAGCATTTT.

This chain connects TRBV7-8 to TRBJ2-3, with D possibly matching TRBD1 (5 bases). The V end was cut by 7 bases, the J end by 3 bases, with 17 bases between. This CDR3 comprises 15 residues. Germline CDR1 SGHVS, CDR2 FQNEAQ. The CDR3 region is CASNTGTQTTDTQYF. CDR3 nucleotides: TGTGCCAGCAACACAGGCACACAGACGACAGATACGCAGTATTTT.

A few counts support this clone. Within the sample, other DNA sequences also encode this same CDR3. J is TRBJ2-5 and V is TRBV12-3 or TRBV12-4; D not certain. The V end was cut by 3 bases, the J end by 5 bases, with 4 bases between. The CDR3 is 11 residues long. Written as DNA, the CDR3 is TGTGCCAGCAGTTTCGGGGAGACCCAGTACTTC. Translated, it gives CASSFGETQYF.

This chain connects TRBV10-3 to TRBJ2-1; tentatively, D is TRBD1 (6 bases). Germline assignment: CDR1 ENHRY and CDR2 SYGVKD. Between the trimmed V and J ends, which lost 6 bases and 7 bases, there was a span of 10 bases. The length of the CDR3 is 12 residues. In nucleotides, the CDR3 is TGTGCCATCAGGGACAGATTAAATGAGCAGTTCTTC. Protein sequence: CAIRDRLNEQFF.

In regard to this clone: The same CDR3 arises from other DNA sequences in this sample as well. The chain recombines TRBV2 with TRBJ2-5; 7 nucleotides align to TRBD1. The CDR3 is made up of 13 amino acids. The V gene's germline CDR1 is SNHLY and CDR2 FYNNEI. Unmatched junction bases numbered 0, after V lost 3 bases and J lost 2 bases. The CDR3 loop is CASSEGQQETQYF. Written as DNA, the CDR3 is TGTGCCAGCAGTGAGGGACAGCAAGAGACCCAGTACTTC.

The chain links TRBV6-6 to TRBJ2-3, with TRBD1 as a possible D gene (6 bases). Germline CDR1 reads MNHNY; CDR2 reads SVGAGI (reference sequence). There are 16 residues in the CDR3. The germline V and J ends were trimmed by 2 bases and 1 base, with 13 bases remaining between them. The CDR3: CASSYGVGGRTDTQYF. DNA of the CDR3: TGTGCCAGCAGTTACGGGGTAGGGGGTCGCACAGATACGCAGTATTTT.

This clone was picked up a small number of times. The chain recombines TRBV11-2 with TRBJ2-7; 8 positions agree with TRBD1. V shed 2 bases, J shed 7 bases, and the junction held 7 bases outside the gene matches. The germline CDR1 and CDR2 sequences are SGHAT and FQNNGV. The CDR3 contains 14 residues. CDR3 amino acids: CASSLPGQGREQYF. The CDR3 nucleotides are TGTGCCAGCAGCTTACCAGGACAGGGAAGGGAGCAGTACTTC. Drawing the rest from reference TRBV11-2 and TRBJ2-7, the complete variable domain is EAGVAQSPRYKIIEKRQSVAFWCNPISGHATLYWYQQILGQGPKLLIQFQNNGVVDDSQLPKDRFSAERLKGVDSTLKIQPAKLEDSAVYLCASSLPGQGREQYFGPGTRLTVT.

In regard to this clone: Other DNA sequences in this specimen translate into the identical CDR3. The chain carries TRBV5-4 and TRBJ2-1, with D possibly TRBD2 on 5 matching bases. The CDR3 is 13 residues long. The germline V and J ends were trimmed by 2 bases and 4 bases, with 7 bases remaining between them. From germline, CDR1 is SGHNT and CDR2 YYREEE (reference sequence). The CDR3 protein is CASSLPGYNEQFF. As DNA, the CDR3 is TGTGCCAGCAGCTTACCGGGGTACAATGAGCAGTTCTTC.

The V call is TRBV18, the J call TRBJ1-2, with 10 bases matching TRBD1. Germline assignment: CDR1 KGHSH and CDR2 LQKENI. With V trimmed by 1 base and J by 11 bases, 4 bases remained unmatched. The CDR3 runs to 13 residues. The CDR3 sequence: CASSPRGQGKYTF. CDR3 coding DNA: TGTGCCAGCTCACCACGGGGACAGGGGAAGTACACCTTC.

The chain uses TRBV3-1 (or the pseudogene TRBV3-2) and TRBJ1-5, with TRBD1 matching 7 bases. The CDR3 extends over 14 amino acids. Germline assignment: CDR1 LGHDT and CDR2 YNNKEL (reference sequence). With 4 bases clipped from V and 9 bases from J, the junction kept 9 bases outside the gene matches. The chain's CDR3 is CASSPGLQGRPQHF. The CDR3 region has the DNA TGTGCCAGCAGCCCTGGGTTACAGGGGCGGCCCCAGCATTTT.

This clone was detected only a few times. This sequence joins TRBV27 and TRBJ2-1, with D possibly being TRBD1 (5 bases). The CDR3 contains 13 residues. CDR1 and CDR2 from the germline V gene are MNHEY and SMNVEV (reference sequence). V was trimmed by 11 bases and J by 3 bases, leaving 14 bases between them. The CDR3 nucleotides are TGTGCCGTGAAGGGGTCCGGCTACAATGAGCAGTTCTTC. Its translation is CAVKGSGYNEQFF.

J is TRBJ2-5 and V is TRBV2; 10 bases fit TRBD2. The CDR3 totals 15 residues. CDR1 and CDR2 (germline): SNHLY, FYNNEI. V was pared by 4 bases and J by 4 bases, with 6 bases of the junction left unmatched. CDR3 coding DNA: TGTGCCAGCAGTGGTATAGCGGGGGGCGCAGAGACCCAGTACTTC. Protein product: CASSGIAGGAETQYF. The full variable domain, with the rest looked up from reference TRBV2 and TRBJ2-5, is EPEVTQTPSHQVTQMGQEVILRCVPISNHLYFYWYRQILGQKVEFLVSFYNNEISEKSEIFDDQFSVERPDGSNFTLKIRSTKLEDSAMYFCASSGIAGGAETQYFGPGTRLLVL.

The rearrangement uses TRBV9 and TRBJ1-1, with D maybe TRBD1 (6 bases). Germline V gene sequence: CDR1 SGDLS, CDR2 YYNGEE. V lost 3 bases and J 4 bases, leaving 13 bases between the germline ends. The CDR3 contains 14 residues. The DNA of the CDR3 is TGTGCCAGCAGCGCGGGACACCCCTCCACTGAAGCTTTCTTT. It encodes CASSAGHPSTEAFF.

V usage is TRBV28 and J usage is TRBJ2-7; 8 bases agree with TRBD1. V lost 10 bases to trimming and J lost 3 bases; unmatched junction nucleotides: 20. Germline assignment: CDR1 MDHEN and CDR2 SYDVKM. The CDR3 covers 17 residues. The CDR3: CATQQYPGTGGFYEQYF. The DNA of the CDR3 is TGTGCCACCCAACAGTACCCCGGGACAGGTGGGTTCTACGAGCAGTACTTC. The full variable domain, its missing parts supplied by reference TRBV28 and TRBJ2-7, is DVKVTQSSRYLVKRTGEKVFLECVQDMDHENMFWYRQDPGLGLRLIYFSYDVKMKEKGDIPEGYSVSREKKERFSLILESASTNQTSMYLCATQQYPGTGGFYEQYFGPGTRLTVT.